The 8 T cell receptor beta chains given below trace back to one sample, sequenced in a study of beta chain features in type 1 diabetes. Expressed TCRB transcripts were sequenced because the isolated RNA had all been reverse transcribed beforehand. TCRdb's table, derived via immunoSEQ multiplex PCR, lists solely in-frame clones and lacks some. The sample comprises around 140,000 clones, around a tenth of which are singletons, and 0.5% to 0.65% rests with the top ten. What was sequenced was central memory CD4+ T cells from blood. These receptors were collected from a woman aged 35 to 49 in good health.

This clone was recorded a few times. The J gene is TRBJ2-6, the V gene TRBV5-4, with 7 bases matching TRBD1. Germline CDR1 reads SGHNT; CDR2 reads YYREEE (reference sequence). The length of the CDR3 is 15 residues. V was pared by 3 bases and J by 2 bases, with 2 bases of the junction left unmatched. The CDR3 protein is CASSSDRAGANVLTF. As DNA, the CDR3 is TGTGCCAGCAGCTCTGACAGGGCTGGGGCCAACGTCCTGACTTTC.

The chain recombines TRBV19 with TRBJ2-3; tentatively, D is TRBD1 (5 bases). This CDR3 region has 18 residues. Germline CDR1 LNHDA, CDR2 SQIVND (reference sequence). V lost 1 base to trimming and J lost 0 bases, with 17 bases between them. CDR3 in DNA: TGTGCCAGTAGTATAGTCCACCTTCCCTGGACAAGCACAGATACGCAGTATTTT. Its protein is CASSIVHLPWTSTDTQYF.

This clone was seen more than once but under ten times. CDR3 in amino acids: CASSPRTGYNSPLHF. CDR3 coding DNA: TGTGCCAGCAGCCCCCGGACAGGCTATAATTCACCCCTCCACTTT. The chain carries TRBV7-8 and TRBJ1-6; 7 bases are shared with TRBD1. Trimming took 5 bases from V and 3 from J; bases not matched to a gene: 4. The germline V gene has CDR1 SGHVS and CDR2 FQNEAQ. The CDR3 consists of 15 residues.

This sequence joins TRBV29-1 and TRBJ2-3; TRBD1 is a possible D gene (6 bases). The CDR3 extends over 15 amino acids. The V end was cut by 7 bases, the J end by 0 bases, with 17 bases between. Germline V gene data show CDR1 as SQVTM and CDR2 as ANQGSEA. As DNA, the CDR3 is TGCAGCGCCCCCTCGTGGGGGCTTAGCACAGATACGCAGTATTTT. The encoded protein is CSAPSWGLSTDTQYF.

This clone showed up just a few times. This sequence joins TRBV6-5 and TRBJ2-1, with TRBD1 identical over 8 bases. Germline V CDR1 and CDR2: MNHEY, SVGAGI. Germline trimming cut 6 bases from V and 6 bases from J; bases unmatched to any gene: 7. The CDR3 extends over 14 amino acids. The CDR3 loop reads CASRPPDRANEQFF. DNA of the CDR3: TGTGCCAGCAGACCCCCGGACAGGGCCAATGAGCAGTTCTTC.

This clone was detected a few times. Within the sample, other DNA sequences also encode this same CDR3. The chain has TRBV7-9 and TRBJ1-2; D might be TRBD1 (6 bases). The germline gives CDR1 SEHNR, CDR2 FQNEAQ (reference sequence). There are 13 residues in the CDR3. Trimming pared 5 bases from V and 2 bases from J, leaving 9 bases between. The chain's CDR3 is CASSHGQNYGYTF. The CDR3 DNA follows: TGTGCCAGCAGCCACGGACAGAACTATGGCTACACCTTC.

This clone was seen a single time. The CDR3 protein is CASSVVAGGQDSPLHF. The CDR3 bases are TGTGCCAGCAGCGTAGTGGCAGGAGGGCAAGATTCACCCCTCCACTTT. The chain carries TRBV9 and TRBJ1-6; D is unclear. V gave up 0 bases and J gave up 8 bases, with 15 bases separating them. The germline gives CDR1 SGDLS, CDR2 YYNGEE. CDR3 length equals 16 residues.

This clone was counted between two and nine times. The gene calls are TRBV6-1 and TRBJ2-7, with 9 bases matching TRBD1. V was pared by 1 base and J by 3 bases, with 10 bases of the junction left unmatched. This CDR3 contains 17 residues. Germline V gene data show CDR1 as MNHNS and CDR2 as SASEGT. The CDR3 sequence is CASSEVGTGKLRYEQYF. The CDR3 bases are TGTGCCAGCAGTGAAGTAGGGACAGGGAAATTGCGCTACGAGCAGTACTTC.